These T cell receptor beta chains were read from a single sample in a study of patients and donors after allogeneic stem cell transplantation. One entry per CDR3 protein results from TCRdb running MiXCR on the RT-PCR reads. This table holds about a million distinct CDR3 sequences, approximately 19% found once. Input material: blood, either unsorted or a sorted T cell fraction (not recorded which). The receptor set was obtained from a human donor who was either an allogeneic HSCT recipient or a stem cell or donor lymphocyte infusion donor (not recorded which). It is not recorded whose cells these are; they may come from a transplant donor. Each CDR3 is given with its conserved first and last residue. The order of the fields is D gene, V gene, clone size, J gene, CDR3 DNA, CDR3 protein. D genes are given only for firm matches. The listing skips clone size in some rows; elsewhere it reads once, few, many or a size class.

d_call: -
v_call: TRBV20-1
clone_size: once
j_call: TRBJ1-5
cdr3_nt: TGCAGTGCTAGAGGGTCCTTGGACAAATCCTTAGTAGGTCAGCCCCAGCATTTT
cdr3_aa: CSARGSLDKSLVGQPQHF

d_call: -
v_call: TRBV7-2
clone_size: -
j_call: TRBJ2-5
cdr3_nt: TGTGCCAGCAGCCAGGGGGGGGGCAGTCCAGAGACCCAGTACTTC
cdr3_aa: CASSQGGGSPETQYF

d_call: -
v_call: TRBV12-3/TRBV12-4
clone_size: few
j_call: TRBJ2-1
cdr3_nt: TGTGCCAGCAGCCCACACCCCCAAGAGCAGTTCTTC
cdr3_aa: CASSPHPQEQFF

d_call: -
v_call: TRBV7-2
clone_size: few
j_call: TRBJ2-3
cdr3_nt: TGTGCCAGCAGCTTATTGGGGAATCCTTACACAGATACGCAGTATTTT
cdr3_aa: CASSLLGNPYTDTQYF

d_call: TRBD2
v_call: TRBV11-3
clone_size: -
j_call: TRBJ2-1
cdr3_nt: TGTGCCAGCAGCTTCGTAGCGGGGGCCTACAATGAGCAGTTCTTC
cdr3_aa: CASSFVAGAYNEQFF

d_call: -
v_call: TRBV20-1
clone_size: few
j_call: TRBJ1-5
cdr3_nt: TGCAGTGCTCCGAAAGGTATAGGTCAGCCCCAGCATTTT
cdr3_aa: CSAPKGIGQPQHF

d_call: -
v_call: TRBV12-3/TRBV12-4
clone_size: many
j_call: TRBJ1-1
cdr3_nt: TGTGCCAGCAGGCGGAGTACTGAAGCTTTCTTT
cdr3_aa: CASRRSTEAFF

d_call: -
v_call: TRBV28
clone_size: -
j_call: TRBJ2-7
cdr3_nt: TGTGCCAGCAGTTTAGGAGGCAACAACCCCACCTACGAGCAGTACTTC
cdr3_aa: CASSLGGNNPTYEQYF

d_call: TRBD2
v_call: TRBV4-1
clone_size: -
j_call: TRBJ2-2
cdr3_nt: TGCGCCAGCAGCCAAGATCTACTAGCGGGAGGGCCTGCCGGGGAGCTGTTTTTT
cdr3_aa: CASSQDLLAGGPAGELFF

d_call: -
v_call: TRBV5-1
clone_size: -
j_call: TRBJ2-3
cdr3_nt: TGCGCCAGCAGCCCATCGCCCGCGCCGACAGATACGCAGTATTTT
cdr3_aa: CASSPSPAPTDTQYF

d_call: -
v_call: TRBV5-1
clone_size: few
j_call: TRBJ1-1
cdr3_nt: TGCGCCAGCAGCTGGCAACAGGGGAACACTGAAGCTTTCTTT
cdr3_aa: CASSWQQGNTEAFF

d_call: TRBD1
v_call: TRBV9
clone_size: -
j_call: TRBJ1-1
cdr3_nt: TGTGCCAGCAGCGTAGCTGGGACAGGCACTGAAGCTTTCTTT
cdr3_aa: CASSVAGTGTEAFF

d_call: -
v_call: TRBV5-6
clone_size: few
j_call: TRBJ1-1
cdr3_nt: TGTGCCAGCAGCTCGGGAGCCGGGGCTTTCTTT
cdr3_aa: CASSSGAGAFF

d_call: -
v_call: TRBV7-9
clone_size: -
j_call: TRBJ1-2
cdr3_nt: TGTGCCAGCAGCTTAGATTTGATGGATCGCTACACCTTC
cdr3_aa: CASSLDLMDRYTF

d_call: -
v_call: TRBV20-1
clone_size: -
j_call: TRBJ2-1
cdr3_nt: TGCAGTGCTCCAAGTCGGTCTCGTGAGCAGTTCTTC
cdr3_aa: CSAPSRSREQFF

d_call: TRBD1
v_call: TRBV6-1
clone_size: -
j_call: TRBJ1-5
cdr3_nt: TGTGCCAGCAGCGGGACAGGGGGCGGGGGCAATCAGCCCCAGCATTTT
cdr3_aa: CASSGTGGGGNQPQHF

d_call: -
v_call: TRBV7-9
clone_size: -
j_call: TRBJ1-1
cdr3_nt: TGTGCCAGCAGTTTGTTGTTTGGGAGTACTGAAGCTTTCTTT
cdr3_aa: CASSLLFGSTEAFF

d_call: -
v_call: TRBV3-1
clone_size: -
j_call: TRBJ2-7
cdr3_nt: TGTGCCAGCAGCCAAGATTCGTACCGCTCCTACGAGCAGTACTTC
cdr3_aa: CASSQDSYRSYEQYF

d_call: -
v_call: TRBV10-3
clone_size: few
j_call: TRBJ2-2
cdr3_nt: TGTGCCATCAGTCCGGGACATTTGGACGGGGAGCTGTTTTTT
cdr3_aa: CAISPGHLDGELFF

d_call: -
v_call: TRBV5-5
clone_size: -
j_call: TRBJ2-3
cdr3_nt: TGTGCCAGCAGCTGGGAAGGGGATACGCAGTATTTT
cdr3_aa: CASSWEGDTQYF

d_call: -
v_call: TRBV2
clone_size: few
j_call: TRBJ2-7
cdr3_nt: TGTGCCAGCATCAGGGCGTACAACTCCTACGAGCAGTACTTC
cdr3_aa: CASIRAYNSYEQYF

d_call: -
v_call: TRBV5-6
clone_size: -
j_call: TRBJ2-2
cdr3_nt: TGTGCTAGCAGCTTCTTCGTGACCCTCGACCGGGTCGGGGAGCTGTTTTTT
cdr3_aa: CASSFFVTLDRVGELFF

d_call: TRBD2
v_call: TRBV29-1
clone_size: -
j_call: TRBJ2-7
cdr3_nt: TGCAGCGCCTTAGCGGGAAGCTCCTACGAGCAGTACTTC
cdr3_aa: CSALAGSSYEQYF

d_call: -
v_call: TRBV18
clone_size: -
j_call: TRBJ2-2
cdr3_nt: TGTGCCAGCTCACCAAGGATCGCTCCCGGGGAGCTGTTTTTT
cdr3_aa: CASSPRIAPGELFF

d_call: -
v_call: TRBV4-2
clone_size: -
j_call: TRBJ2-7
cdr3_nt: TGTGCCAGCAGCCCCCAAGAGGAGAGGGCCGTTGACGAGCAGTACTTC
cdr3_aa: CASSPQEERAVDEQYF

d_call: -
v_call: TRBV20-1
clone_size: -
j_call: TRBJ1-2
cdr3_nt: TGCAGTGCTAGAGATCCGGGACACCTACCCAACTATGGCTACACCTTC
cdr3_aa: CSARDPGHLPNYGYTF

d_call: -
v_call: TRBV20-1
clone_size: few
j_call: TRBJ1-2
cdr3_nt: TGCAGTGCTATACAGGATTCTAACTATGGCTACACCTTC
cdr3_aa: CSAIQDSNYGYTF

d_call: TRBD1
v_call: TRBV5-1
clone_size: -
j_call: TRBJ2-2
cdr3_nt: TGCGCCAGCAGCCCTTTTAGTGGACAGGCAACCGGGGAGCTGTTTTTT
cdr3_aa: CASSPFSGQATGELFF

d_call: -
v_call: TRBV7-9
clone_size: -
j_call: TRBJ2-2
cdr3_nt: TGTGCCAGCAGCTCCGGGGCAGAAAACACCGGGGAGCTGTTTTTT
cdr3_aa: CASSSGAENTGELFF

d_call: TRBD2
v_call: TRBV6-5
clone_size: few
j_call: TRBJ2-7
cdr3_nt: TGTGCCAGCAGTTACTCGGCTAGCGGGAGTAGCGAGCAGTACTTC
cdr3_aa: CASSYSASGSSEQYF

d_call: -
v_call: TRBV6-1
clone_size: -
j_call: TRBJ2-7
cdr3_nt: TGTGCCAGCAGGTCCGGGACGCTCGACTACGAGCAGTACTTC
cdr3_aa: CASRSGTLDYEQYF

d_call: TRBD1
v_call: TRBV6-5
clone_size: -
j_call: TRBJ1-6
cdr3_nt: TGTGCCAGCAGTTGGACAGGGCGTACCGCTCAGGGCTCACCCCTCCACTTT
cdr3_aa: CASSWTGRTAQGSPLHF

d_call: TRBD1
v_call: TRBV6-1
clone_size: -
j_call: TRBJ1-5
cdr3_nt: TGTGCCAGCAGGGGACAGGGTTCTCAGCCCCAGCATTTT
cdr3_aa: CASRGQGSQPQHF

d_call: -
v_call: TRBV27
clone_size: -
j_call: TRBJ1-2
cdr3_nt: TGTGCCAGCAGACCTAGGGGAGGGCTCGACTATGGCTACACCTTC
cdr3_aa: CASRPRGGLDYGYTF

d_call: TRBD2
v_call: TRBV5-1
clone_size: many
j_call: TRBJ2-7
cdr3_nt: TGCGCCAGCAGCTCCACCGGGACTAGTTCCTACGAGCAGTACTTC
cdr3_aa: CASSSTGTSSYEQYF

d_call: -
v_call: TRBV9
clone_size: few
j_call: TRBJ1-2
cdr3_nt: TGTGCCAGCAGCGTAGCTGCGATTAGCTATGGCTACACCTTC
cdr3_aa: CASSVAAISYGYTF

d_call: TRBD1
v_call: TRBV15
clone_size: -
j_call: TRBJ1-5
cdr3_nt: TGTGCTCGAACAGGGGGCGGGGGGTGCAATCAGCCCCAGCATTTT
cdr3_aa: CARTGGGGCNQPQHF

d_call: -
v_call: TRBV24-1
clone_size: -
j_call: TRBJ1-2
cdr3_nt: TGTGCCACCAGTGATTCGGCCAGCGCTAACTATGGCTACACCTTC
cdr3_aa: CATSDSASANYGYTF

d_call: TRBD2
v_call: TRBV5-1
clone_size: -
j_call: TRBJ2-5
cdr3_nt: TGCGCCAGCAGCTTGGTCGGCGGCGGGGGGCTGGAGACCCAGTACTTC
cdr3_aa: CASSLVGGGGLETQYF

d_call: TRBD2
v_call: TRBV4-2
clone_size: -
j_call: TRBJ2-4
cdr3_nt: TGTGCCAGCAGCCAAGTATTAGCGGGAGTGGCCAAAAACATTCAGTACTTC
cdr3_aa: CASSQVLAGVAKNIQYF

d_call: -
v_call: TRBV12-3/TRBV12-4
clone_size: -
j_call: TRBJ1-2
cdr3_nt: TGTGCCAGCAGCCCCTCCGGGGGCACGGGTGGCTACACCTTC
cdr3_aa: CASSPSGGTGGYTF

d_call: TRBD2
v_call: TRBV6-1
clone_size: few
j_call: TRBJ2-1
cdr3_nt: TGTGCCAGCTATCCGGGACTAGCGGGAGCCACCAATGAGCAGTTCTTC
cdr3_aa: CASYPGLAGATNEQFF

d_call: -
v_call: TRBV5-1
clone_size: few
j_call: TRBJ2-3
cdr3_nt: TGCGCCAGCAGCTTGGTTAGCGGATTCACAGATACGCAGTATTTT
cdr3_aa: CASSLVSGFTDTQYF

d_call: -
v_call: TRBV7-9
clone_size: many
j_call: TRBJ2-3
cdr3_nt: TGTGCCAGCAGCACAGATACGCAGTATTTT
cdr3_aa: CASSTDTQYF

d_call: TRBD2
v_call: TRBV7-6
clone_size: once
j_call: TRBJ2-7
cdr3_nt: TGTGCCAGCAGCTTATCACTAGCGGGGGGCTCCTACGAGCAGTACTTC
cdr3_aa: CASSLSLAGGSYEQYF

d_call: -
v_call: TRBV10-3
clone_size: few
j_call: TRBJ2-3
cdr3_nt: TGTGCCATCGCCCGGGAATACACAGATACGCAGTATTTT
cdr3_aa: CAIAREYTDTQYF

d_call: -
v_call: TRBV9
clone_size: -
j_call: TRBJ2-2
cdr3_nt: TGTGCCAGCAGCGTCGAGGGGTGGACCGGGGAGCTGTTTTTT
cdr3_aa: CASSVEGWTGELFF

d_call: -
v_call: TRBV12-3/TRBV12-4
clone_size: -
j_call: TRBJ2-1
cdr3_nt: TGTGCCAGCAGTTTATCGGGAAAATCGGGTGAGCAGTTCTTC
cdr3_aa: CASSLSGKSGEQFF

d_call: -
v_call: TRBV4-1
clone_size: -
j_call: TRBJ1-2
cdr3_nt: TGCGCCAGCAGCCACCCAGGGCTAGGGCGTAACTATGGCTACACCTTC
cdr3_aa: CASSHPGLGRNYGYTF

d_call: TRBD1
v_call: TRBV2
clone_size: -
j_call: TRBJ2-5
cdr3_nt: TGTGCCAGCAGTGAAAGGGTAGGGGGCGAGGCCCAGTACTTC
cdr3_aa: CASSERVGGEAQYF

d_call: TRBD1
v_call: TRBV6-1
clone_size: once
j_call: TRBJ1-4
cdr3_nt: TGTGCCAGCAGTGAGTTACCGGGACAGGGGGATGAAAAACTGTTTTTT
cdr3_aa: CASSELPGQGDEKLFF

d_call: TRBD2
v_call: TRBV29-1
clone_size: few
j_call: TRBJ2-3
cdr3_nt: TGCAGCGTTGTCGGGACTAGCGGGAGGGCAACAGATACGCAGTATTTT
cdr3_aa: CSVVGTSGRATDTQYF

d_call: -
v_call: TRBV4-1
clone_size: -
j_call: TRBJ1-2
cdr3_nt: TGCGCCAGCAGCCAAGAGCCGAGACGTACTAACTATGGCTACACCTTC
cdr3_aa: CASSQEPRRTNYGYTF